The 5 T cell receptor beta chains in this list originate from one sample, sequenced in a study of regulatory T cells in long-lasting Graves disease (dated by TCRdb to about 2021). The receptor library was made with multiplex PCR. Sequenced on an Illumina HiSeq 4000. TCR beta libraries were built with iRepertoire HTBI primers and Arm-PCR amplification of CDR3 regions. The public reads were quality trimmed at Q25 with fastp and then assembled into clones with MiXCR by TCRdb, keeping productive beta chains. Rows with one shared CDR3 protein collapse into an entry with the most common genes and DNA. In all, the sample holds about 660,000 distinct CDR3 sequences, and 25% to 35% of those were seen once. Around 42% of the sample rests with the top ten. The time point label on this specimen signifies: persistent/refractory GD, antithyroid drugs over 5 years with positive TRAb. RNA was extracted from PBMCs in TRIzol for both TCR sequencing and RNA sequencing.

This sample comprised peripheral blood mononuclear cells (PBMCs), obtained when the disease was refractory, from a patient treated with antithyroid drugs. Source of these receptors: a female donor with Graves disease.

The chain links TRBV7-9 to TRBJ2-5; D remains ambiguous. V was pared by 2 bases and J by 2 bases, with 9 bases between. Germline loops: CDR1 SEHNR, CDR2 FQNEAQ (reference sequence). The CDR3 consists of 14 residues. Written as DNA, the CDR3 is TGTGCCAGCAGCTTATCGAATGAGCAAGAGACCCAGTACTTC. Amino acids: CASSLSNEQETQYF.

The rearrangement uses TRBV19 and TRBJ1-1; D is perhaps TRBD1 (6 bases). The CDR3 is 14 amino acids. Trimming stripped 6 bases from V and 3 bases from J, with 14 bases between. CDR1 and CDR2 from the germline V gene are LNHDA and SQIVND (reference sequence). The DNA for the CDR3 is TGTGCCAGTAGCAACAGGGCCTTGTACACTGAAGCTTTCTTT. Amino acid sequence: CASSNRALYTEAFF.

Many counts were recorded for this clonotype. V usage is TRBV7-6 and J usage is TRBJ2-5, with unresolved D. Germline V lookup: CDR1 SGHVS, CDR2 FNYEAQ. Trimming took 1 base from V and 1 from J, leaving 7 bases between them. The CDR3 has 14 residues. In DNA, the CDR3 is TGTGCCAGCAGCTTAGTCAGAGTCCAAGAGACCCAGTACTTC. It yields the protein CASSLVRVQETQYF.

This clonotype turned up a few times. The chain is built from TRBV18 and TRBJ1-1; 7 nucleotides align to TRBD1. V gave up 6 bases and J gave up 1 base; unmatched junction bases: 2. Per the germline V gene, CDR1 is KGHSH and CDR2 is LQKENI. The CDR3 spans 13 residues. The CDR3 region is CASSDRSNTEAFF. CDR3 bases: TGTGCCAGCTCGGACAGGTCGAACACTGAAGCTTTCTTT.

This sequence joins TRBV20-1 and TRBJ2-5; 7 bases agree with TRBD2. J lost 2 bases, V lost 4 bases, and 4 bases had no gene match. The CDR3 extends over 13 amino acids. CDR1 is DFQATT, CDR2 SNEGSKA, per germline (reference sequence). This chain's CDR3 is CSATLAGQETQYF. In nucleotides, the CDR3 is TGCAGTGCTACTTTAGCGGGTCAAGAGACCCAGTACTTC.